Below, 26 T cell receptor beta chains from the same sample are listed, as sequenced in a study of T cells in Graves' hyperthyroidism and ophthalmopathy (dated by TCRdb to about 2019). Preparation of the library involved multiplex PCR. Sequencing took place on an Illumina HiSeq 2000. Amplification of TCR beta CDR3 regions was carried out from RNA transcripts. The TCR CDR3 was subjected to a first round of RT-PCR using the HTBI primer set and the Qiagen OneStep RT-PCR kit. Starting from the raw public reads, TCRdb applied fastp trimming at Q25, assembled clones with MiXCR and retained in-frame beta chains. All rows with the same CDR3 protein become a single entry with the most common DNA and genes. The sample has 490,000 or so distinct CDR3 sequences on record, 20% of them singletons. The ten most abundant clones make up approximately 50% of the sample. Sequenced material: blood. The receptors originated from a middle-aged man with Graves' ophthalmopathy.

This clonotype was detected only once. The chain has TRBV7-9 and TRBJ1-4; weak D call: TRBD1 (6 bases). Trimming left V 4 bases short and J 8 bases short, with 20 bases between. The length of the CDR3 is 16 residues. Germline V CDR1 and CDR2: SEHNR, FQNEAQ (reference sequence). CDR3 bases: TGTGCCAGCAGCTCGGATTCAGGGGCAGGGGAGGAAAAACTGTTTTTT. This gives the protein CASSSDSGAGEEKLFF.

This clonotype was detected a few times. The J gene is TRBJ2-5, the V gene TRBV3-1, with D tentatively TRBD1 (5 bases). Germline CDR1 reads LGHDT; CDR2 reads YNNKEL (reference sequence). Trimming shortened V by 5 bases and J by 6 bases, and 10 bases separated the two germline ends. This CDR3 spans 12 amino acids. CDR3 in amino acids: CASSEQGKTQYF. DNA of the CDR3: TGTGCCAGCAGCGAGCAGGGAAAGACCCAGTACTTC.

This clonotype has just a few counts. The chain couples TRBV6-1 to TRBJ2-7, with 8 bases matching TRBD1. J was trimmed by 0 bases and V by 7 bases; bases with no gene match: 11. This CDR3 is built from 16 residues. Germline values: CDR1 MNHNS, CDR2 SASEGT. DNA of the CDR3: TGTGCCAGCACCCTCGACAGGGGATACATCTCCTACGAGCAGTACTTC. Translating it yields CASTLDRGYISYEQYF.

In nucleotides, the CDR3 is TGTGCCAGCAGCCTACAGGGGCTAGATGGCTACACCTTC. This encodes CASSLQGLDGYTF. This chain links TRBV6-1 with TRBJ1-2; 7 bases are shared with TRBD1. This CDR3 comprises 13 residues. Trimming cost V 6 bases and J 6 bases; bases outside gene matches: 7. The germline CDR1 and CDR2 sequences are MNHNS and SASEGT.

This clonotype was counted only a few times. The chain has TRBV28 and TRBJ2-6; either TRBD1 or TRBD2 may supply D (5 bases each). Trimming stripped 8 bases from V and 2 bases from J, with 22 bases between. Germline assignment: CDR1 MDHEN and CDR2 SYDVKM. The CDR3 extends over 18 amino acids. The CDR3 DNA is TGTGCCAGCCCCTTCCCCGGGACCTATTCCACTGGGGCCAACGTCCTGACTTTC. Protein sequence: CASPFPGTYSTGANVLTF.

This clonotype occurred many times. This chain joins TRBV5-1 and TRBJ1-2; TRBD1 is a possible D gene (5 bases). V lost 0 bases, J lost 0 bases, and 18 bases lay in between. The germline V gene encodes CDR1 SGHRS and CDR2 YFSETQ. The CDR3 spans 18 residues. The CDR3 DNA sequence: TGCGCCAGCAGCTTGGGACGGATTGGGAAGGGGACTAACTATGGCTACACCTTC. Its translation: CASSLGRIGKGTNYGYTF. Full variable domain (rest looked up from reference TRBV5-1 and TRBJ1-2): KAGVTQTPRYLIKTRGQQVTLSCSPISGHRSVSWYQQTPGQGLQFLFEYFSETQRNKGNFPGRFSGRQFSNSRSEMNVSTLELGDSALYLCASSLGRIGKGTNYGYTFGSGTRLTVV.

This clonotype was picked up a small number of times. The chain is built from TRBV18 and TRBJ1-2; D may be TRBD1 (5 bases). CDR3 length: 15 amino acids. The germline V gene has CDR1 KGHSH and CDR2 LQKENI. V was shortened by 1 base and J by 4 bases, with 13 bases between the two germline ends. The CDR3 sequence is CASSPQPGIGYGYTF. The CDR3 nucleotides are TGTGCCAGCTCACCACAGCCAGGGATCGGCTATGGCTACACCTTC.

This clonotype was counted many times. This sequence joins TRBV7-9 and TRBJ2-2, with D unclear. Germline CDR1 is SEHNR and CDR2 is FQNEAQ (reference sequence). The length of the CDR3 is 17 residues. V lost 1 base and J lost 1, with 13 bases in between. The CDR3 DNA follows: TGTGCCAGCAGCTTAGGGGGTCCGTTTCAGAACACCGGGGAGCTGTTTTTT. Its protein product is CASSLGGPFQNTGELFF.

This clonotype was detected many times. The gene calls are TRBV20-1 and TRBJ2-3, with D maybe TRBD2 (5 bases). Deletions cut 5 bases from V and 1 base from J, with 16 bases between. The CDR3 totals 15 residues. The V gene's germline CDR1 is DFQATT and CDR2 SNEGSKA (reference sequence). The CDR3 DNA reads as TGCAGTGCTCCCAAAGCGGCAGCGGGCACAGATACGCAGTATTTT. Its protein is CSAPKAAAGTDTQYF.

The table lists this clonotype with many counts. The rearrangement uses TRBV5-1 and TRBJ2-2, with D possibly matching TRBD1 (7 bases). Germline CDR1 is SGHRS and CDR2 is YFSETQ. CDR3 length: 18 amino acids. V lost 0 bases to trimming and J lost 4 bases, with 19 bases between them. The CDR3 loop reads CASSLAPQGGTGTGELFF. In DNA form, the CDR3 reads TGCGCCAGCAGCTTGGCCCCCCAGGGGGGCACCGGCACCGGGGAGCTGTTTTTT.

J is TRBJ1-1 and V is TRBV4-1; D may be TRBD1 (5 bases). Trimming left V 2 bases short and J 3 bases short, with 10 bases between. There are 14 residues in the CDR3. Looked up from germline, CDR1 is MGHRA and CDR2 is YSYEKL. CDR3: CASSQQGTYTEAFF. Written as DNA, the CDR3 is TGCGCCAGCAGCCAACAGGGCACGTACACTGAAGCTTTCTTT.

A few counts support this clonotype. The rearrangement uses TRBV7-9 and TRBJ2-7, with D tentatively TRBD2 (6 bases). Germline V lookup: CDR1 SEHNR, CDR2 FQNEAQ (reference sequence). The CDR3 contains 12 residues. V was clipped by 5 bases and J by 7 bases, with 12 bases between them. The CDR3 region is CASSLGGEEQYF. The CDR3 DNA sequence: TGTGCCAGCAGCCTAGGCGGGGAAGAGCAGTACTTC.

Many counts were recorded for this clonotype. The chain uses TRBV18 and TRBJ2-7, with D maybe TRBD1 (6 bases). Trimming removed 3 bases at V and 2 bases at J, with 11 bases between. The germline V gene has CDR1 KGHSH and CDR2 LQKENI. The CDR3 spans 14 residues. In nucleotides, the CDR3 is TGTGCCAGCTCACCCTCCGGACAGACCTACGAGCAGTACTTC. This gives the protein CASSPSGQTYEQYF. The full variable domain, its missing parts supplied by reference TRBV18 and TRBJ2-7, is NAGVMQNPRHLVRRRGQEARLRCSPMKGHSHVYWYRQLPEEGLKFMVYLQKENIIDESGMPKERFSAEFPKEGPSILRIQQVVRGDSAAYFCASSPSGQTYEQYFGPGTRLTVT.

Only a few counts were recorded for this clonotype. The chain has TRBV11-2 and TRBJ2-3; 9 nucleotides match TRBD2. This CDR3 has 16 residues. The germline V gene has CDR1 SGHAT and CDR2 FQNNGV. Trimming took 0 bases from V and 1 from J; bases not matched to a gene: 2. The DNA for the CDR3 is TGTGCCAGCAGCTTAGAGATAGCGGGGGGCACAGATACGCAGTATTTT. This gives the protein CASSLEIAGGTDTQYF.

As DNA, the CDR3 is TGTGCCAGCAAAAGTTGGCAGTACAATTCACCCCTCCACTTT. This codes for CASKSWQYNSPLHF. The chain employs TRBV3-1 and TRBJ1-6, with D hard to call. Germline loops: CDR1 LGHDT, CDR2 YNNKEL (reference sequence). CDR3 size: 14 residues. Trimming removed 7 bases at V and 7 bases at J, with 14 bases between.

This clonotype was seen a few times. V is TRBV9 and J is TRBJ1-4; TRBD1 matches 7 bases. The germline CDR1 and CDR2 sequences are SGDLS and YYNGEE. The CDR3 has 16 amino acids. With 3 bases clipped from V and 8 bases from J, the junction kept 13 bases outside the gene matches. The CDR3 is CASSARDTGVWEKLFF. CDR3 nucleotide sequence: TGTGCCAGCAGCGCACGCGATACAGGGGTATGGGAAAAACTGTTTTTT.

The CDR3, as DNA: TGCGCCAGCAGCCAAGAAAGTCCAGGGAGCGAGACCCAGTACTTC. This translates into CASSQESPGSETQYF. This chain links TRBV4-1 with TRBJ2-5, with D tentatively TRBD1 or TRBD2 (5 bases each). Trimming pared 0 bases from V and 5 bases from J, leaving 13 bases between. The CDR3 runs 15 residues. Germline V lookup: CDR1 MGHRA, CDR2 YSYEKL.

This clonotype was detected a few times. V and J are TRBV11-2 and TRBJ2-2; D is undetermined. Germline loops: CDR1 SGHAT, CDR2 FQNNGV. This CDR3 has 17 residues. V shed 0 bases and J shed 4 bases, with 15 bases lying between them. CDR3 region: CASSLDGVQWSTGELFF. Here the CDR3 DNA reads TGTGCCAGCAGCTTAGATGGGGTGCAGTGGAGCACCGGGGAGCTGTTTTTT.

A few counts support this clonotype. The chain carries TRBV19 and TRBJ2-3, with unresolved D. The length of the CDR3 is 13 residues. In germline, CDR1 is LNHDA, CDR2 SQIVND (reference sequence). V lost 0 bases to trimming and J lost 5 bases, with 6 bases between them. The CDR3 sequence: CASSIDNGDTQYF. The CDR3 DNA reads TGTGCCAGTAGTATAGATAACGGAGATACGCAGTATTTT.

The CDR3 DNA reads TGTGCCAGCAGTTTTTCCTACGGGGAGGGAAAATCAAAGACCCAGTACTTC. It is translated as CASSFSYGEGKSKTQYF. The rearrangement joins TRBV28 to TRBJ2-5; 7 bases fit TRBD2. The junction had 16 bases not matched to a gene; V was cut back by 3 bases and J by 6 bases. CDR1 is MDHEN, CDR2 SYDVKM, per germline. CDR3 size: 17 residues. The full variable domain, its missing parts supplied by reference TRBV28 and TRBJ2-5, is DVKVTQSSRYLVKRTGEKVFLECVQDMDHENMFWYRQDPGLGLRLIYFSYDVKMKEKGDIPEGYSVSREKKERFSLILESASTNQTSMYLCASSFSYGEGKSKTQYFGPGTRLLVL.

The V call is TRBV6-1, the J call TRBJ2-1; 7 bases match TRBD2. Germline V gives CDR1 MNHNS, CDR2 SASEGT. With 2 bases clipped from V and 1 base from J, the junction kept 5 bases outside the gene matches. The CDR3 covers 16 residues. The CDR3 region is CASSEQGGWSYNEQFF. The CDR3 coding sequence is TGTGCCAGCAGTGAACAGGGAGGGTGGTCCTACAATGAGCAGTTCTTC.

The chain combines TRBV5-1 with TRBJ2-1; a weak D match, TRBD2 (5 bases). This CDR3 is 11 amino acids long. The V and J ends lost 5 bases and 10 bases respectively, with 10 bases between them. Germline V gene sequence: CDR1 SGHRS, CDR2 YFSETQ. The CDR3 DNA sequence: TGCGCCAGCAGTATCCCGGGGGAGCAGTTCTTC. It yields the protein CASSIPGEQFF.

The chain links TRBV19 to TRBJ2-7, with a weak D call TRBD1 (6 bases). Germline values: CDR1 LNHDA, CDR2 SQIVND (reference sequence). The CDR3 loop spans 14 amino acids. V was pared by 7 bases and J by 1 base, with 14 bases between. The CDR3 DNA reads as TGTGCCAGTACGGCGACAGGAGCTTCCTACGAGCAGTACTTC. Protein: CASTATGASYEQYF. Full variable domain (outside the CDR3, taken from reference TRBV19 and TRBJ2-7): DGGITQSPKYLFRKEGQNVTLSCEQNLNHDAMYWYRQDPGQGLRLIYYSQIVNDFQKGDIAEGYSVSREKKESFPLTVTSAQKNPTAFYLCASTATGASYEQYFGPGTRLTVT.

The gene calls are TRBV19 and TRBJ1-2, with D perhaps matching TRBD1 (6 bases). Trimming shortened V by 8 bases and J by 4 bases, and 11 bases separated the two germline ends. There are 12 residues in the CDR3. CDR1 is LNHDA, CDR2 SQIVND, per germline (reference sequence). The CDR3 sequence: CASRQASYGYTF. The CDR3 DNA sequence: TGTGCCAGTCGACAGGCGAGCTATGGCTACACCTTC.

The chain couples TRBV20-1 to TRBJ1-2; 8 bases agree with TRBD1. Unmatched junction bases numbered 7, after V lost 4 bases and J lost 6 bases. The CDR3 spans 13 residues. Germline V CDR1 and CDR2: DFQATT, SNEGSKA (reference sequence). As DNA, the CDR3 is TGCAGTGCTAACAAGGGACAGGCGAATGGCTACACCTTC. This encodes CSANKGQANGYTF.

This clonotype was detected only a few times. The V gene is TRBV7-9, the J gene TRBJ2-7; D call uncertain. V lost 5 bases, J lost 2 bases, and 4 bases lay in between. In germline, CDR1 is SEHNR, CDR2 FQNEAQ (reference sequence). CDR3 length equals 11 residues. CDR3 sequence reads: CASSKAYEQYF. In DNA form, the CDR3 reads TGTGCCAGCAGCAAAGCCTACGAGCAGTACTTC.